The 21 T cell receptor beta chains in this list originate from one sample, sequenced in a study of T cells of healthy individuals. Via MiXCR, TCRdb re-called the 5' RACE reads, giving one row per CDR3 protein. The table has 60,000 to 75,000 distinct CDR3 sequences, 15% to 20% seen once. All receptors derive from a human donor in good health.

This clonotype was recorded a few times. The chain couples TRBV9 to TRBJ2-5; TRBD2 aligns across 8 bases. Germline V gene lookup returns CDR1 SGDLS and CDR2 YYNGEE. J gave up 2 bases and V 4 bases, and 4 bases lay outside the gene matches. CDR3 length: 14 residues. The DNA for the CDR3 is TGTGCCAGCAGCATACGGGGGGGTCAAGAGACCCAGTACTTC. Protein product: CASSIRGGQETQYF.

This clonotype was detected a few times. The chain combines TRBV7-2 with TRBJ2-5; 8 bases are a match to TRBD2. Germline loops: CDR1 SGHTA, CDR2 FQGNSA. The CDR3 sequence is 14 residues long. The junction had 5 bases not matched to a gene; V was cut back by 1 base and J by 7 bases. The CDR3 sequence is CASSLGSGSRTQYF. CDR3 nucleotide sequence: TGTGCCAGCAGCTTAGGGAGCGGGAGTCGGACCCAGTACTTC. Combining the CDR3 with reference TRBV7-2 and TRBJ2-5 gives the whole variable domain GAGVSQSPSNKVTEKGKDVELRCDPISGHTALYWYRQSLGQGLEFLIYFQGNSAPDKSGLPSDRFSAERTGGSVSTLTIQRTQQEDSAVYLCASSLGSGSRTQYFGPGTRLLVL.

The table lists this clonotype with a few counts. CDR3 sequence (DNA): TGTGCTAGTGCCCAGACGTCGTACACCGGGGAGCTGTTTTTT. Encoded protein: CASAQTSYTGELFF. The chain employs TRBV12-5 and TRBJ2-2; D ambiguous. The CDR3 sequence is 14 residues long. Between the trimmed V and J ends, which lost 7 bases and 3 bases, there was a span of 12 bases. From germline, CDR1 is LGHNT and CDR2 FRNRAP.

The chain recombines TRBV4-1 with TRBJ1-2; D not certain. Germline CDR1 MGHRA, CDR2 YSYEKL. V lost 3 bases and J lost 4, with 15 bases in between. The CDR3 is 15 residues long. CDR3 sequence reads: CASSHVNEDVYGYTF. Written as DNA, the CDR3 is TGCGCCAGCAGCCATGTCAATGAGGACGTCTATGGCTACACCTTC.

The chain is built from TRBV6-5 and TRBJ1-4, with D tentatively TRBD1 (5 bases). The CDR3 is made up of 14 amino acids. Germline V gives CDR1 MNHEY, CDR2 SVGAGI. The V end was cut by 3 bases, the J end by 5 bases, with 10 bases between. For the CDR3, the DNA is TGTGCCAGCAGTTATCAGGCAGGGAATGAAAAACTGTTTTTT. Encoded protein: CASSYQAGNEKLFF.

The sample holds many counts of this clonotype. The chain couples TRBV7-2 to TRBJ2-1; the D gene is possibly TRBD1 (5 bases). The CDR3 length is 11 residues. Per the germline V gene, CDR1 is SGHTA and CDR2 is FQGNSA. V gave up 3 bases and J gave up 8 bases, with 5 bases separating them. The chain's CDR3 is CASSFRDEQFF. Written as DNA, the CDR3 is TGTGCCAGCAGCTTCAGGGATGAGCAGTTCTTC.

This clonotype was seen repeatedly, ten times or more. The chain carries TRBV5-1 and TRBJ2-1; tentatively, D is TRBD2 (6 bases). V was trimmed by 1 base and J by 8 bases, leaving 25 bases between them. This CDR3 is 18 amino acids long. CDR1 and CDR2 from the germline V gene are SGHRS and YFSETQ. The CDR3 sequence is CASSLPPPTSSLVDEQFF. The CDR3 nucleotides read TGCGCCAGCAGCTTGCCCCCCCCCACTAGCAGTCTCGTGGATGAGCAGTTCTTC.

This clonotype appeared a few times. A read error may produce the germline difference seen at one junction end. The chain uses TRBV11-2 and TRBJ2-1; D is possibly TRBD1 or TRBD2 (7 bases each). CDR1 and CDR2 from the germline V gene are SGHAT and FQNNGV. The CDR3 contains 12 residues. CDR3 region: CASSLDGQGGLF. CDR3 nucleotides: TGTGCCAGCAGCTTAGATGGGCAGGGGGGGCTCTTC.

This clonotype was recorded at least ten times. The J gene is TRBJ1-5, the V gene TRBV3-1, with D hard to call. CDR1 LGHDT and CDR2 YNNKEL come from the germline V gene (reference sequence). This CDR3 is 15 amino acids long. V was cut by 1 base and J by 4 bases, with 11 bases left in between. CDR3 amino acids: CASSQGTGENQPQHF. The CDR3 DNA is TGTGCCAGCAGCCAAGGGACGGGCGAAAATCAGCCCCAGCATTTT.

Ten or more counts support this clonotype. This chain uses TRBV30 with TRBJ2-1, with 12 positions matching TRBD2. The germline V gene has CDR1 GTSNPN and CDR2 SVGIG (reference sequence). The CDR3 runs 15 residues. The V gene end was trimmed by 1 base and the J gene end by 9 bases; junction bases not matched to a gene: 7. As DNA, the CDR3 is TGTGCCTGGAGTGAGGGACTAGCGGGTAGAGGTGAGCAGTTCTTC. It is translated as CAWSEGLAGRGEQFF.

This clonotype was counted only a few times. The rearrangement uses TRBV12-3 or TRBV12-4 and TRBJ2-1; D is perhaps TRBD2 (6 bases). V lost 5 bases to trimming and J lost 6 bases, with 20 bases between them. The CDR3 is made up of 16 amino acids. The chain's CDR3 is CASSQSGGRVVNEQFF. In DNA form, the CDR3 reads TGTGCCAGCAGTCAATCCGGGGGAAGGGTCGTCAATGAGCAGTTCTTC.

This clonotype was detected only a few times. The chain couples TRBV5-1 to TRBJ2-7, with unresolved D. With 7 bases removed from V and 6 bases from J, the gap between germline ends came to 20 bases. Germline loops: CDR1 SGHRS, CDR2 YFSETQ. The CDR3 runs 14 residues. The CDR3 reads CASLRTPQATEQYF. The CDR3 region has the DNA TGCGCCAGCTTACGGACGCCTCAGGCCACCGAGCAGTACTTC.

This clonotype was seen more than once but under ten times. The V call is TRBV5-1, the J call TRBJ1-1; 10 positions match TRBD1. Germline values: CDR1 SGHRS, CDR2 YFSETQ. The CDR3 consists of 13 residues. V lost 5 bases, J lost 5 bases, and 3 bases stayed unmatched. The CDR3 DNA sequence: TGCGCCAGCAGTTCGGGACAGGGGACTGAAGCTTTCTTT. It specifies CASSSGQGTEAFF.

This clonotype was found many times. The rearrangement links TRBV10-1 to TRBJ1-1; TRBD1 is a possible D gene (6 bases). Trimming removed 3 bases from V and 0 bases from J, with 11 bases in between. CDR1 and CDR2 (germline): WNHNN, SYGVQD (reference sequence). CDR3 length equals 15 residues. CDR3 residues: CASSEATGMNTEAFF. DNA for the CDR3: TGCGCCAGCAGTGAAGCGACAGGCATGAACACTGAAGCTTTCTTT.

This clonotype was seen repeatedly, ten times or more. The chain has TRBV3-1 and TRBJ2-1, with a weak D call TRBD1 (5 bases). The CDR3 runs 16 residues. Germline lookup yields CDR1 LGHDT and CDR2 YNNKEL (reference sequence). Trimming removed 3 bases from V and 2 bases from J, with 14 bases in between. CDR3 nucleotides: TGTGCCAGCAGCCAGACTGACAGTCCTCCCTACAATGAGCAGTTCTTC. Encoded protein: CASSQTDSPPYNEQFF.

V usage is TRBV3-1 and J usage is TRBJ1-1; the D is unclear. The CDR3 sequence is 14 residues long. Germline-derived CDR1 and CDR2 are LGHDT and YNNKEL (reference sequence). Trimming left V 2 bases short and J 0 bases short, with 7 bases between. The CDR3 sequence is CASSQQAMNTEAFF. In nucleotides, the CDR3 is TGTGCCAGCAGCCAACAGGCGATGAACACTGAAGCTTTCTTT.

This clonotype was detected ten times or more. The chain joins TRBV20-1 to TRBJ1-1; TRBD1 matches 8 bases. The ends lost 1 base at V and 10 bases at J; junction bases unmatched: 5. This CDR3 region has 12 residues. CDR1 is DFQATT, CDR2 SNEGSKA, per germline (reference sequence). The CDR3 sequence is CSARGQGARAFF. CDR3 DNA: TGCAGTGCTAGAGGCCAGGGGGCGCGAGCTTTCTTT.

This clonotype was recorded many times. This chain links TRBV2 with TRBJ1-5; 7 bases line up with TRBD1. Germline CDR1 reads SNHLY; CDR2 reads FYNNEI. With 7 bases clipped from V and 7 bases from J, the junction kept 10 bases outside the gene matches. The CDR3 is 14 residues long. The CDR3 DNA reads as TGTGCCAGCAACCCGGACAGGAGAGAACAGCCCCAGCATTTT. As protein: CASNPDRREQPQHF.

This clonotype was observed once. The gene calls are TRBV6-2 or TRBV6-3 and TRBJ2-1, with 11 bases fitting TRBD2. Germline loops: CDR1 MNHEY, CDR2 SVGEGT. V dropped 2 bases and J dropped 10; count of bases not matched to a gene: 7. The CDR3 length is 15 residues. CDR3 in amino acids: CASSYASGRRFEQFF. The DNA of the CDR3 is TGTGCCAGCAGTTACGCTAGCGGGAGGCGCTTCGAGCAGTTCTTC.

The chain carries TRBV7-2 and TRBJ1-1; D is uncertain. The V gene's germline CDR1 is SGHTA and CDR2 FQGNSA. V was trimmed by 4 bases and J by 10 bases, leaving 16 bases between them. This CDR3 contains 13 residues. The CDR3 DNA follows: TGTGCCAGCAGCTCCCCTTCAACACCTCTAGCTTTCTTT. This encodes CASSSPSTPLAFF.

In regard to this clonotype: A much larger clone differs by one base, so this may be a read error. The chain recombines TRBV4-2 with TRBJ2-1; 8 nucleotides line up with TRBD2. From germline, CDR1 is LGHNA and CDR2 YNFKEQ. J gave up 8 bases and V 0 bases, and 9 bases lay outside the gene matches. This CDR3 has 16 amino acids. The CDR3 reads CASSQEVAGRYDEQFF. In DNA, the CDR3 is TGTGCCAGCAGCCAAGAAGTAGCGGGAAGGTACGATGAGCAGTTCTTC.